This T cell receptor beta chain was profiled in a study of blood T cell repertoires in COVID-19 (dated by TCRdb to the early 2020s). General notes on the study: Samples covering the acute and convalescent phases of COVID-19 were provided by collaborators in the United States, Italy and Spain. The prospective study material was composed of cDNA or gDNA derived from T cells, B-cell-depleted T cells, or PBMCs. The dataset comprised deeply sampled blood TCRbeta repertoires from subjects exposed to, actively infected with, or recovered from COVID-19. The repertoires were made available in a free public database intended to serve as a resource for research on the immune response to SARS-CoV-2. The samples were drawn from the first 160 participants of the ongoing ImmuneRACE study and from 1,200 or so subjects provided by 6 global collaborators. Sample metadata almost always included a de-identified subject ID, COVID-19 status, age in years and sex. HLA class I and class II types, where available, came from metadata supplied by the sample provider rather than from assay-based typing. What the work shows at the level of the full study, not this receptor alone: Clinical and demographic metadata were provided uncurated, with the amount varying by source and participant.

One collaborating source in Seattle enrolled patients while the patients were actively infected and followed the patients over time throughout the course of disease. Collaborating institutions collected whole blood in K2EDTA tubes following their own protocols. For TCRbeta analysis, collaborator samples were shipped as frozen whole blood, as isolated PBMCs, or as DNA extracted from either sample type. TCRbeta CDR3 regions were amplified from genomic DNA using the immunoSEQ Assay, a bias-controlled multiplex PCR. Per the original workflow: The number of nucleated cells in each sample was estimated from the amplification of reference gene primers within the assay. Sequence reads were collapsed and filtered to measure the absolute abundance of every unique TCRbeta CDR3 rearrangement. For each sample, productive Simpson clonality was calculated as the square root of Simpson's diversity index across productive rearrangements. What TCRdb holds here is the immuneACCESS table cut down to in-frame rearrangements. Part of the clones is not present; checked against another copy, under half of the missing clones reflect an unresolved V gene, and the others are unexplained. The V and J calls and the clone size are those of that table, but D and trimming were determined from the DNA. In this sample the table shows about 130,000 clones, about 89% of which occur a single time. About an eighth of the sample goes to the ten largest clones.

On this clone itself: The antigen it binds to is not known. No much larger clone is present one base from it, and per-base qualities are unavailable.

Cut back by 2 bases and 1 base, the V and J ends lie 8 bases apart. The CDR3 runs 15 residues from the cysteine to the phenylalanine. The CDR3 DNA has 45 bases and is translated from base 1. CDR1 and CDR2 (SEHNR, FQNEAQ) derive from the germline V gene (reference sequence). What was sequenced was peripheral blood. This receptor was obtained from a woman between 65 and 79 years old with COVID-19, enrolled during active disease. Recombination linked TRBV7-9 to TRBJ2-2; the D gene cannot be named for sure. The CDR3 here reads CASSLLWQNTGELFF. In nucleotides, the sequence is TGTGCCAGCAGCTTATTGTGGCAGAACACCGGGGAGCTGTTTTTT.